The 26 T cell receptor beta chains in this list originate from one sample, sequenced in a study of T cells in Graves' hyperthyroidism and ophthalmopathy. RNA transcripts served as the template for amplifying TCR beta CDR3 regions. A first-round RT-PCR of the TCR CDR3 used the HTBI primer set. TCRdb fed the multiplex PCR reads into MiXCR, producing one record per CDR3 protein. The sample contains fewer than 700,000 distinct CDR3 sequences, roughly 15% of which appear only once. Sequencing was done on a sample of blood. These receptors were collected from a woman in her late teens or twenties with Graves' ophthalmopathy.

The rearrangement links TRBV9 to TRBJ2-1; a weak D match, TRBD1 (5 bases). Germline CDR1 is SGDLS and CDR2 is YYNGEE. The CDR3 totals 15 residues. V was trimmed by 4 bases and J by 0 bases, leaving 11 bases between them. In DNA form, the CDR3 reads TGTGCCAGCAGCTCCAGGGTTGCCTCCTACAATGAGCAGTTCTTC. Translation: CASSSRVASYNEQFF.

This clonotype was detected only a few times. The V and J genes are TRBV5-5 and TRBJ1-1, with 8 bases aligning to TRBD1. This CDR3 has 14 amino acids. V lost 4 bases and J lost 5; bases outside the gene matches: 7. CDR1 and CDR2 (germline): SGHKS, YYEKEE (reference sequence). The CDR3 bases are TGTGCCAGCAGCGTCACAGGGGGAGGAACTGAAGCTTTCTTT. Translating gives CASSVTGGGTEAFF. Supplemented by reference TRBV5-5 and TRBJ1-1, the full variable domain reads DAGVTQSPTHLIKTRGQQVTLRCSPISGHKSVSWYQQVLGQGPQFIFQYYEKEERGRGNFPDRFSARQFPNYSSELNVNALLLGDSALYLCASSVTGGGTEAFFGQGTRLTVV.

The chain employs TRBV27 and TRBJ2-7; 7 positions agree with TRBD1. The CDR3 covers 15 residues. The germline V gene encodes CDR1 MNHEY and CDR2 SMNVEV (reference sequence). J lost 2 bases, V lost 2 bases, and 6 bases had no gene match. CDR3 sequence: CASSLRGRTAYEQYF. The DNA for the CDR3 is TGTGCCAGCAGTTTAAGGGGGCGGACCGCCTACGAGCAGTACTTC.

This clonotype was recorded many times. V and J are TRBV27 and TRBJ2-7; 9 positions match TRBD1. V dropped 6 bases and J dropped 4; count of bases not matched to a gene: 10. This CDR3 is built from 15 residues. Looked up from germline, CDR1 is MNHEY and CDR2 is SMNVEV (reference sequence). The CDR3 DNA is TGTGCCAGCAGGGGGACAGGGCAAAAGTCGTACGAGCAGTACTTC. Translated: CASRGTGQKSYEQYF.

J is TRBJ2-7 and V is TRBV29-1; a weak D match, TRBD2 (5 bases). V was trimmed by 4 bases and J by 3 bases, leaving 16 bases between them. Germline CDR1 SQVTM, CDR2 ANQGSEA. The CDR3 is 14 residues long. The CDR3 protein is CSVGGVLPSYEQYF. CDR3 DNA: TGCAGCGTTGGGGGAGTACTGCCAAGCTACGAGCAGTACTTC.

In this sample, this clonotype turned up a few times. The gene calls are TRBV18 and TRBJ2-5, with 7 bases that match TRBD1. CDR1 and CDR2 from the germline V gene are KGHSH and LQKENI. V trimming: 3 bases; J trimming: 5 bases; junction bases outside the gene matches: 6. This CDR3 is built from 14 residues. The CDR3 DNA reads as TGTGCCAGCTCACCTTGGGACAGCCTGGAGACCCAGTACTTC. Its translation is CASSPWDSLETQYF.

The chain combines TRBV19 with TRBJ1-1; tentatively, D is TRBD1 (6 bases). Germline values: CDR1 LNHDA, CDR2 SQIVND (reference sequence). The CDR3 has 11 amino acids. Trimming removed 9 bases from V and 6 bases from J, with 11 bases in between. CDR3 sequence reads: CASTGSAEAFF. The CDR3 DNA follows: TGTGCCAGCACAGGGTCTGCTGAAGCTTTCTTT.

In its sample, this clonotype was seen a few times. This chain connects TRBV9 to TRBJ2-5, with D possibly matching TRBD2 (6 bases). There are 15 residues in the CDR3. V lost 2 bases, J lost 5 bases, and 16 bases lay in between. Per the germline V gene, CDR1 is SGDLS and CDR2 is YYNGEE. The CDR3 DNA reads as TGTGCCAGCAGCGTGGCCCAGGAACGGGGGGAGACCCAGTACTTC. Encoded protein: CASSVAQERGETQYF.

The chain employs TRBV4-1 and TRBJ2-7; D might be TRBD1 or TRBD2, each matching 5 bases. Per the germline V gene, CDR1 is MGHRA and CDR2 is YSYEKL. The CDR3 contains 13 residues. V was shortened by 1 base and J by 6 bases, with 10 bases between the two germline ends. CDR3 nucleotide sequence: TGCGCCAGCAGCCAAGTGGAGAGGGGCGAGCAGTACTTC. Translated: CASSQVERGEQYF.

This clonotype has at least ten counts. The chain links TRBV20-1 to TRBJ2-2; a weak D match, TRBD2 (6 bases). Germline-derived CDR1 and CDR2 are DFQATT and SNEGSKA (reference sequence). The CDR3 totals 14 residues. Trimming removed 0 bases from V and 6 bases from J, with 11 bases in between. CDR3 sequence: CSARDPRDSGELFF. For the CDR3, the DNA is TGCAGTGCTAGAGATCCCCGGGACTCCGGGGAGCTGTTTTTT.

This clonotype was seen a single time. The chain couples TRBV27 to TRBJ2-4, with 13 bases that match TRBD2. Germline-derived CDR1 and CDR2 are MNHEY and SMNVEV (reference sequence). V dropped 3 bases and J dropped 0; count of bases not matched to a gene: 5. The CDR3 contains 18 residues. CDR3 sequence (DNA): TGTGCCAGCAGTTTGGGACTAGCGGGGATCGTAGCCAAAAACATTCAGTACTTC. It is translated as CASSLGLAGIVAKNIQYF.

This clonotype was seen just once. The chain recombines TRBV6-1 with TRBJ2-3; 11 bases fit TRBD2. The J segment lost 5 bases and the V segment lost 10 bases, leaving 14 bases of the junction unmatched. There are 16 residues in the CDR3. Germline CDR1 is MNHNS and CDR2 is SASEGT. CDR3 sequence (DNA): TGTGCCACCGGGACGGGTACTAGCGGGAGACTAGATACGCAGTATTTT. It specifies CATGTGTSGRLDTQYF.

This clonotype was recorded many times. The chain combines TRBV29-1 with TRBJ1-2; 9 nucleotides line up with TRBD1. J was trimmed by 5 bases and V by 4 bases; bases with no gene match: 5. Per the germline V gene, CDR1 is SQVTM and CDR2 is ANQGSEA. The CDR3 sequence is 13 residues long. The CDR3 here is CSVALDRGYGYTF. CDR3 DNA sequence: TGCAGCGTTGCTTTGGACAGGGGTTATGGCTACACCTTC.

For this clonotype: One end of the junction does not line up with germline, which may come from a read error. This chain uses TRBV13 with TRBJ2-7; D is possibly TRBD1 (5 bases). Germline CDR1 PRHDT, CDR2 FYEKMQ (reference sequence). The CDR3 runs 14 residues. This CDR3 is CASSLGTESYGQYF. CDR3 DNA sequence: TGTGCCAGCAGCTTAGGGACAGAGTCCTACGGGCAGTACTTC.

The chain joins TRBV7-2 to TRBJ2-1; D may be TRBD2 (6 bases). Trimming removed 2 bases from V and 4 bases from J, with 12 bases in between. Germline CDR1 and CDR2: SGHTA and FQGNSA. The CDR3 runs 15 residues. The CDR3 region has the DNA TGTGCCAGCAGCTTAAGTATTAGCGGATACAATGAGCAGTTCTTC. Translated: CASSLSISGYNEQFF.

The genes are TRBV7-6 and TRBJ2-3; 12 nucleotides line up with TRBD2. Trimming at V came to 5 bases and at J to 5 bases, leaving 8 bases not matched to a gene. Per germline, CDR1 SGHVS and CDR2 FNYEAQ. CDR3 length equals 16 residues. DNA of the CDR3: TGTGCCAGCAGCCCCGAGACTAGCGGGAGACTAGATACGCAGTATTTT. Translation gives CASSPETSGRLDTQYF.

This clonotype appeared many times. CDR3 sequence reads: CASSLAGHRDEQFF. Written as DNA, the CDR3 is TGTGCCAGCAGCTTAGCGGGTCATAGGGATGAGCAGTTCTTC. The J gene is TRBJ2-1, the V gene TRBV11-2; D is unresolved. Trimming took off 1 base at V and 8 bases at J, with 12 bases between the two ends. CDR3 length: 14 residues. Germline CDR1 is SGHAT and CDR2 is FQNNGV.

The sample holds many counts of this clonotype. The V and J genes are TRBV30 and TRBJ2-5; 9 bases agree with TRBD1. The germline V gene has CDR1 GTSNPN and CDR2 SVGIG (reference sequence). V trimming: 3 bases; J trimming: 5 bases; junction bases outside the gene matches: 10. The CDR3 totals 15 residues. CDR3 in DNA: TGTGCCTGGAGGGGGGGACAGGGTCCTTGGGAGACCCAGTACTTC. Translation gives CAWRGGQGPWETQYF. The full variable domain, its missing parts supplied by reference TRBV30 and TRBJ2-5, is SQTIHQWPATLVQPVGSPLSLECTVEGTSNPNLYWYRQAAGRGLQLLFYSVGIGQISSEVPQNLSASRPQDRQFILSSKKLLLSDSGFYLCAWRGGQGPWETQYFGPGTRLLVL.

The J gene is TRBJ2-3, the V gene TRBV15; TRBD1 matches at 7 bases. With V trimmed by 2 bases and J by 4 bases, 6 bases remained unmatched. This CDR3 has 15 amino acids. Germline V gives CDR1 LNHNV, CDR2 YYDKDF (reference sequence). Here the CDR3 reads CATSRRDSGPDTQYF. CDR3 nucleotides: TGTGCCACCAGCAGACGGGACAGCGGACCAGATACGCAGTATTTT.

The genes are TRBV15 and TRBJ2-5, with 7 bases aligning to TRBD1. CDR3 length: 15 residues. V trimming: 5 bases; J trimming: 4 bases; junction bases outside the gene matches: 10. CDR1 is LNHNV and CDR2 is YYDKDF in the germline V gene (reference sequence). CDR3 sequence reads: CATSDLLTGLETQYF. The CDR3 coding sequence is TGTGCCACCAGCGATCTATTGACAGGGTTAGAGACCCAGTACTTC. The full variable domain, its missing parts supplied by reference TRBV15 and TRBJ2-5, is DAMVIQNPRYQVTQFGKPVTLSCSQTLNHNVMYWYQQKSSQAPKLLFHYYDKDFNNEADTPDNFQSRRPNTSFCFLDIRSPGLGDTAMYLCATSDLLTGLETQYFGPGTRLLVL.

This clonotype was recorded many times. V gene TRBV15 combines with J gene TRBJ2-1, with D uncertain. This CDR3 has 13 amino acids. V was cut by 0 bases and J by 8 bases, with 8 bases left in between. The germline CDR1 and CDR2 sequences are LNHNV and YYDKDF (reference sequence). CDR3 coding DNA: TGTGCCACCAGCAGAGACCATGGGGATGAGCAGTTCTTC. Amino acids: CATSRDHGDEQFF.

Concerning this clonotype itself: This clone may be a read error of a much larger clone one base away. The rearrangement joins TRBV27 to TRBJ1-2; TRBD1 is a possible D gene (6 bases). The CDR3 consists of 14 residues. The germline CDR1 and CDR2 sequences are MNHEY and SMNVEV (reference sequence). The CDR3 DNA follows: TGTTCCAGCAGTTTAAGGGGGGCCAACTATGGCTACACCTTC. The encoded protein is CSSSLRGANYGYTF.

This clonotype has at least ten counts. This chain links TRBV30 with TRBJ2-3, with D tentatively TRBD2 (5 bases). Trimming left V 0 bases short and J 4 bases short, with 14 bases between. Germline V gene sequence: CDR1 GTSNPN, CDR2 SVGIG (reference sequence). The length of the CDR3 is 15 residues. The CDR3 coding sequence is TGTGCCTGGAGTGTACGTGGGAGAGGTGCAGATACGCAGTATTTT. Amino acids: CAWSVRGRGADTQYF.

The rearrangement uses TRBV5-4 and TRBJ2-1; TRBD1 might be the D (5 bases). CDR3 length equals 14 residues. The V gene's germline CDR1 is SGHNT and CDR2 YYREEE (reference sequence). The V end lost 4 bases, the J end lost 3 bases, and 11 bases lay between the germline ends. DNA of the CDR3: TGTGCCAGCAGCCCCGACCAGGGCTACAATGAGCAGTTCTTC. The encoded protein is CASSPDQGYNEQFF.

A few counts support this clonotype. The chain couples TRBV19 to TRBJ1-1; 7 nucleotides match TRBD1. V lost 5 bases to trimming and J lost 7 bases; unmatched junction nucleotides: 13. CDR3 size: 15 residues. The germline V gene encodes CDR1 LNHDA and CDR2 SQIVND (reference sequence). CDR3 bases: TGTGCCAGTAGTTTTCTGGGACACGGGACAGATGAAGCTTTCTTT. Protein sequence: CASSFLGHGTDEAFF.

This clonotype was recorded many times. This chain connects TRBV7-2 to TRBJ2-1, with 13 positions matching TRBD2. CDR1 and CDR2 (germline): SGHTA, FQGNSA. This CDR3 has 16 residues. V was pared by 6 bases and J by 6 bases, with 8 bases of the junction left unmatched. In DNA form, the CDR3 reads TGTGCCAGCAGGGCCAGGACTAGCGGGAGTTCCAATGAGCAGTTCTTC. Translation: CASRARTSGSSNEQFF.